The clone carrying this T cell receptor beta chain was recorded once. These data belong to a study of cytomegalovirus exposure and HLA in healthy donors. Study-wide context: Both the 100 to 150 validation repertoires and the roughly 620 first-cohort repertoires used the same platform, as reported by a later analysis.

Using immunoSEQ multiplex PCR, the repertoire was profiled, and TCRdb retains in-frame clones only, with some absent. The repertoire consists of about 78,000 clones, with 96% occurring once and the leading ten covering 1.6%. The CDR3 runs to 12 residues. CDR1 is LNHNV and CDR2 is YYDKDF in the germline V gene (reference sequence). Trimming left V 5 bases short and J 8 bases short, with 12 bases between. The sequenced material came from PBMCs. This clonotype was obtained from a man aged 18 to 30 in good health and CMV-seropositive. This sequence joins TRBV15 and TRBJ1-1; tentatively, D is TRBD1 (5 bases). The CDR3 sequence: CATSAQGLEAFF. The CDR3 DNA sequence: TGTGCCACCAGCGCTCAGGGATTGGAAGCTTTCTTT.